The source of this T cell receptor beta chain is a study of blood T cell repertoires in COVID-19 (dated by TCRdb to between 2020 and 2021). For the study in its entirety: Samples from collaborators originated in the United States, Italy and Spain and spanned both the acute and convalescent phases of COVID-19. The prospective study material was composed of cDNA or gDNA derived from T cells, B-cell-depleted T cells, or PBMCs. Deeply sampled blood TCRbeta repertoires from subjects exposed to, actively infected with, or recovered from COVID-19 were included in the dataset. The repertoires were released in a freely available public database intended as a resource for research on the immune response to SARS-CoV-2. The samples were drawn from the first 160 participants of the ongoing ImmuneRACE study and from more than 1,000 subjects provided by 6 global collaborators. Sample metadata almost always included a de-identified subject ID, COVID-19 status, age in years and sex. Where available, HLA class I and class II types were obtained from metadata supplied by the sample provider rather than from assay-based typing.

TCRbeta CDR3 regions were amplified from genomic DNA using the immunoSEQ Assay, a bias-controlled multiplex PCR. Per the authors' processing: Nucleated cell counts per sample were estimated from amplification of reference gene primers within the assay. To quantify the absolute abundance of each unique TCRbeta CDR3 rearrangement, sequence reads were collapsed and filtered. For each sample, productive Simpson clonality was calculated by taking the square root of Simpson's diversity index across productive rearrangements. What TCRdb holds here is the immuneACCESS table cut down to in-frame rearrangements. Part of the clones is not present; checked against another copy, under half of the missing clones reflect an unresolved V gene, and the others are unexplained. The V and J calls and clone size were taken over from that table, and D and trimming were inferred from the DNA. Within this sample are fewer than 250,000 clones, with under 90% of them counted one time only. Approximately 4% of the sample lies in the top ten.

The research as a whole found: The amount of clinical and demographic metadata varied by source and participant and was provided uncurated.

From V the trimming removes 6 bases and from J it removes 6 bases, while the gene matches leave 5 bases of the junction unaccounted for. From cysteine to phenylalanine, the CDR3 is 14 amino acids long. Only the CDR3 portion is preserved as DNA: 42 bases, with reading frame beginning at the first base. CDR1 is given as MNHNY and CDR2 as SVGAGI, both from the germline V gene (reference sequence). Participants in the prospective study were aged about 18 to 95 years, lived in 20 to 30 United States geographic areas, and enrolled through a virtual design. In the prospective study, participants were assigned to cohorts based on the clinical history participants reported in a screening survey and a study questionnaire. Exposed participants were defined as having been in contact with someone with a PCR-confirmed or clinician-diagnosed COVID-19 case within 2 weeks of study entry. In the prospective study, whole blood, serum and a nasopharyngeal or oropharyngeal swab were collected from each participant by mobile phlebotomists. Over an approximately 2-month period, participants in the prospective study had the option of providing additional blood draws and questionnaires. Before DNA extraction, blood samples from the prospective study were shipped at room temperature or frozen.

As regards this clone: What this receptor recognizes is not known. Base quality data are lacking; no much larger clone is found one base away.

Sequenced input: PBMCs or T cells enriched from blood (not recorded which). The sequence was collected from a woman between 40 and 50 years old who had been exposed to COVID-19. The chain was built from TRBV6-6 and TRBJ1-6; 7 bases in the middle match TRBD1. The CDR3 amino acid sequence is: CASRPGTVNSPLHF. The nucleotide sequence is TGTGCCAGCAGGCCCGGGACAGTTAATTCACCCCTCCACTTT.